This T cell receptor beta chain was obtained from a study of blood T cell repertoires in COVID-19. Trimming took 6 bases from V and 5 from J, leaving 16 bases between them. CDR3 length equals 14 residues. Germline V gene lookup returns CDR1 LGHNT and CDR2 FRNRAP. The repertoire was sequenced with immunoSEQ multiplex PCR; TCRdb's copy has only in-frame clones and lacks some. The sample consists of some 150,000 clones, over 65% of them appearing once. The clonotype was recovered from a human donor in a cohort sampled during active COVID-19. The V and J genes are TRBV12-5 and TRBJ1-1, with a possible D match to TRBD1 (6 bases). The source material was peripheral blood. As DNA, the CDR3 is TGTGCTAGTGGCCAGAGGGGGGGGTGGACTGAAGCTTTCTTT. Protein: CASGQRGGWTEAFF.